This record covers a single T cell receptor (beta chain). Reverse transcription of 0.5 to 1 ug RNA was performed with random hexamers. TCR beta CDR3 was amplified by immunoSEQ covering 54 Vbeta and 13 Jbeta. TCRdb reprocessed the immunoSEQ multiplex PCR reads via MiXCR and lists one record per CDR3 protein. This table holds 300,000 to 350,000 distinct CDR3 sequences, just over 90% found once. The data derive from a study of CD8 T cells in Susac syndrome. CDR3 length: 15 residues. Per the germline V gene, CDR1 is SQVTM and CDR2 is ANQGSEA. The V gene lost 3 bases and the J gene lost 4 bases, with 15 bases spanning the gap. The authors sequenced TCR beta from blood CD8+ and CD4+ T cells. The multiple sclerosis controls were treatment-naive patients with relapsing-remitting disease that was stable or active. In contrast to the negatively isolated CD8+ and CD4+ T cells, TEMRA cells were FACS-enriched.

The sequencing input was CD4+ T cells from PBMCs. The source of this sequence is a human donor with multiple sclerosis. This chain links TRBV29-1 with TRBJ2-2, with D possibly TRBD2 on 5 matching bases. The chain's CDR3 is CSVDTGKRSTGELFF. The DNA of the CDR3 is TGCAGCGTTGATACGGGGAAGAGGAGCACCGGGGAGCTGTTTTTT.